A selection of T cell receptor delta chains follows, all from one sample in a study of gamma-delta T cells after stem cell transplantation. TCRdb reanalysed the RT-PCR reads via CATT. Of around 2,300 delta-chain clones listed, 6.5% to 8% were seen once; the top ten hold roughly 10%. Sequences were obtained from gamma-delta T cells. The receptors were gathered from a human donor. It is not recorded whose cells these are; they may come from a transplant donor. Each CDR3 is given with its conserved first and last residue. D genes are given only for firm matches. Expanded clones are given a class, and other clones once, few, many or no size at all.

>medium-sized|TRDD3|TRDJ1|TRDV2
TGTGCCTGTGACTCTCTGGGGGAACACACCGATAAACTCATCTTT
CACDSLGEHTDKLIF
>large|.|TRDJ1|TRDV2
TGTGCCTGTGACACCCTCCAGCCAGGGATAGACACCGATAAACTCATCTTT
CACDTLQPGIDTDKLIF
>.|.|TRDJ1|TRDV1
TGTGCTCTTGGGGAACTCTTACACCCCCGGCCTTCCCCACTCTACTGGGTCACCGATAAACTCATCTTT
CALGELLHPRPSPLYWVTDKLIF
>medium-sized|TRDD3|TRDJ3|TRDV2
TGTGCCTGTGACCGGATCGATGTGGGGGATACGCCGAGCTCCTGGGACACCCGACAGATGTTTTTC
CACDRIDVGDTPSSWDTRQMFF
>large|.|TRDJ1|TRDV2
TGTGCCTGTGAAGGTTTGGTCGAGGGGGAACACGCTAGCGATAAACTCATCTTT
CACEGLVEGEHASDKLIF
>medium-sized|.|TRDJ1|TRDV2
TGTGCCTGTGACACCGTTGGGGTTTACACCGATAAACTCATCTTT
CACDTVGVYTDKLIF
>few|TRDD3|TRDJ1|TRDV2
TGTGCCTGTGACATTCTGGGGGCCCGCACCGATAACCTCATCTTT
CACDILGARTDNLIF
>large|TRDD3|TRDJ1|TRDV2
TGTGCCTGTGACACCGTGGGGGATACGCGGGGTGGGACCACCGATAAACTCATCTTT
CACDTVGDTRGGTTDKLIF
>medium-sized|.|TRDJ1|TRDV1
TGTGCTCTTGGGGAACTGGGCTGGGATGTTTGGACCGATAAACTCATCTTT
CALGELGWDVWTDKLIF
>medium-sized|TRDD3|TRDJ1|TRDV2
TGTGCCTGTGACACCGTAGGGGGATGGAGCACCGATAAACTCATCTTT
CACDTVGGWSTDKLIF
>.|TRDD2|TRDJ1|TRDV1
TGTGCTCTTGGGGAACTCGCTTCCTACTGGATATCCGATAAACTCATCTTT
CALGELASYWISDKLIF
>medium-sized|TRDD3|TRDJ3|TRDV2
TGTGCCTGTGACCCGCTAGGGGATACGTGGGACACCCGACAGATGTTTTTC
CACDPLGDTWDTRQMFF
>medium-sized|.|TRDJ1|TRDV2
TGTGCCTGTGACACCATAGGGGATCCCGATAAACTCATCTTT
CACDTIGDPDKLIF
>large|TRDD3|TRDJ1|TRDV2
TGTGCCTGCGATCGACTGGGGGATACCGATAAACTCATCTTT
CACDRLGDTDKLIF
>.|TRDD3|TRDJ1|TRDV1
TGTGCTCTTGGGGAACTCGAACCCGTACTGGGGGATACGAGGGGGTACACCGATAAACTCATCTTT
CALGELEPVLGDTRGYTDKLIF
>medium-sized|.|TRDJ1|TRDV2
TGTGCCTGTGACCCCGTAGGCCGTGCTCGGGTGGGATGGCATGGACTCATCTTT
CACDPVGRARVGWHGLIF
>few|TRDD3|TRDJ1|TRDV1
TGTGCTCTTGGCAATCCCCTCCCGTACTGGGGGATCCCTACCGATAAACTCATCTTT
CALGNPLPYWGIPTDKLIF
>.|.|TRDJ3|TRDV2
TGTGCCTGTGACACCGTCGCTCCCGGGGGAACCTCCTGTGACACCCGACCGATGTTTTTC
CACDTVAPGGTSCDTRPMFF
>large|TRDD3|TRDJ1|TRDV2
TGTGCCTGTGACACCGTACAGACTGGGGGATACGCACCATACACCGATAAACTCATCTTT
CACDTVQTGGYAPYTDKLIF
>medium-sized|TRDD3|TRDJ1|TRDV2
TGTGCCTGTGATCCCGTACTGGGGGATACGCCCTCCCTGTACACCGATAAACTCATCTTT
CACDPVLGDTPSLYTDKLIF
>medium-sized|.|TRDJ3|TRDV2
TGTGCCTGTGACACCGCTGGATCCGCGGAGTGGGACACCCGACAGATGTTTTTC
CACDTAGSAEWDTRQMFF
>medium-sized|TRDD3|TRDJ1|TRDV2
TGTGCCTGTGACACCGTCCCCTTGGAGACAGAGGGGGATGAACCCACCGATAAACTCATCTTT
CACDTVPLETEGDEPTDKLIF
>once|TRDD3|TRDJ1|TRDV2
TGTGCCTGTGACCCTGTACGTTCCGAACTGGGGGATAATCGGGACACCGATAAACTCATCTTT
CACDPVRSELGDNRDTDKLIF
>medium-sized|TRDD3|TRDJ1|TRDV2
TGTGCCTGTGACCCCCTCTTACTGGGGGATACGCTCCCCGATAAACTCATCTTT
CACDPLLLGDTLPDKLIF
>medium-sized|TRDD3|TRDJ1|TRDV2
TGTGCCTGTGACACCGTACGGGGGGGATATACTACGCGGTACACCGATAAACTCATCTTT
CACDTVRGGYTTRYTDKLIF
>medium-sized|.|TRDJ1|TRDV2
TGTGCCTGTGACACCGTCAACCGGGGGGGGCGCACCGATAAACTCATCTTT
CACDTVNRGGRTDKLIF
>medium-sized|TRDD3|TRDJ3|TRDV2
TGTGCCTGTGACACCAGTACTGGGGGATACTCCTGGGACACCCGACAGATGTTTTTC
CACDTSTGGYSWDTRQMFF
>large|TRDD3|TRDJ3|TRDV2
TGTGCCTGTGACACCGGGGGATCGAGCTCCTGGGACACCCGACAGATGTTTTTC
CACDTGGSSSWDTRQMFF
>.|TRDD3|TRDJ1|TRDV2
TGTGCCTGTGACACCGTAAGCACTGGGGTATACGCTGCTTTGAGCGATACACTCATCTTT
CACDTVSTGVYAALSDTLIF
>.|TRDD3|TRDJ1|TRDV2
TGTGCCTGTGACCCCCTGGGGGCTACGGGAGGTAAACTCATCTTT
CACDPLGATGGKLIF
>medium-sized|.|TRDJ1|TRDV2
TGTGCCTGTGACAAACTGGACCGGAAGAATGATAAACTCATCTTT
CACDKLDRKNDKLIF
>large|TRDD3|TRDJ1|TRDV2
TGTGCCTGTGACACTATCCCAGGTGGGGGATACTCGTACACCGATAAACTCATCTTT
CACDTIPGGGYSYTDKLIF
>.|.|TRDJ1|TRDV2
TGTGCCTGTGACACAATAATGAACACCGATAAACTCATCTTT
CACDTIMNTDKLIF
>medium-sized|TRDD3|TRDJ3|TRDV2
TGTGCCTGTGACCCCGTTAAGGGGGATACGCTTAGCAGCTCCTGGGACACCCGACAGATGTTTTTC
CACDPVKGDTLSSSWDTRQMFF
>medium-sized|TRDD3|TRDJ1|TRDV2
TGTGCCTGTGACCCCCTGCTGGGGGATACCCCTGGGGCTTACACCGATAAACTCATCTTT
CACDPLLGDTPGAYTDKLIF
>large|TRDD3|TRDJ3|TRDV2
TGTGCCTGTGACACCCTGGGGGATACGAGCCGGGACACCCGACAGATGTTTTTC
CACDTLGDTSRDTRQMFF
>few|.|TRDJ1|TRDV2
TGTGCCTGTGACACCGTGGGGGCCCGAGTGACCGATAAACTCATCTTT
CACDTVGARVTDKLIF
>.|.|TRDJ1|TRDV2
TGTGCCTGTGACACCATGCAAAGGCTGGTGGATCCGGGCTACACCGATACACTCATCTTT
CACDTMQRLVDPGYTDTLIF
>medium-sized|TRDD3|TRDJ1|TRDV2
TGTGCCTGTGACACTGTACTGGGGGATACTAGAAGGGAAACCGATAAACTCATCTTT
CACDTVLGDTRRETDKLIF
>.|TRDD3|TRDJ1|TRDV2
TGTGCCTGTGATTCAATGGGAAGTCCCTCTGGGGGATACGCGGTTGGACCTGCCGATAAACTCATCTTT
CACDSMGSPSGGYAVGPADKLIF
>few|TRDD3|TRDJ1|TRDV2
TGTGCCTGTAACACCGTGACTACTGGGGGCCCTAGGGATAAACTCATCTTT
CACNTVTTGGPRDKLIF
>large|.|TRDJ1|TRDV2
TGTGCCTGTGACACCGTACCGAAGACCGATAAACTCATCTTT
CACDTVPKTDKLIF
>medium-sized|TRDD3|TRDJ2|TRDV2
TGTGCCTGTGACAGACTGGGGGAAGGGAGAGCACAACTCTTCTTT
CACDRLGEGRAQLFF
>medium-sized|TRDD3|TRDJ1|TRDV2
TGTGCCTGTGACACCGTAGGACTGGGGGATACCAACACCGATAAACTCATCTTT
CACDTVGLGDTNTDKLIF
>large|.|TRDJ1|TRDV2
TGTGCCTGTGACCCACTGGGCCCGCCAAAACACACCGATAAACTCATCTTT
CACDPLGPPKHTDKLIF
>large|TRDD3|TRDJ1|TRDV2
TGTGCCTGTGACACCCTTGGTGGGGGATACGGGGCACCCGATAAACTCATCTTT
CACDTLGGGYGAPDKLIF
>medium-sized|TRDD3|TRDJ1|TRDV2
TGTGCCTGTGACACCTTAACTTCTGGGGGACCGTACACCGATAAACTCATCTTT
CACDTLTSGGPYTDKLIF
>large|TRDD3|TRDJ1|TRDV2
TGTGCCTGTGACTCACTGGGGGCCAACACCGATAAACTCATCTTT
CACDSLGANTDKLIF
>.|TRDD3|TRDJ1|TRDV1
TGTGCTCTTGGGGAACTTGACGTACTGGGGAGATACACCGATAAACTCATCTTT
CALGELDVLGRYTDKLIF
>medium-sized|.|TRDJ1|TRDV2
TGTGCCTGTGACACCCTTCCTACAACCACGCTGGGGATAAACACCGATAAACTCATCTTT
CACDTLPTTTLGINTDKLIF
>.|.|TRDJ1|TRDV2
TGTGCCTGTGACACCCTGGGGCTTACTGTGGGTTCCTTTGGGGACACCGCTAAACTCATCTTT
CACDTLGLTVGSFGDTAKLIF
>medium-sized|TRDD3|TRDJ4|TRDV2
TGTGCCTGTGACTCACTGGGGGATAAAAGACCCCTGATCTTT
CACDSLGDKRPLIF
>medium-sized|TRDD3|TRDJ3|TRDV2
TGTGCCTGTGACACCGCTGGGGGATACGGCAGGGACACCCGACAGATGTTTTTC
CACDTAGGYGRDTRQMFF
>large|TRDD3|TRDJ1|TRDV2
TGTGCCTGTGACACACTGGGGGACCTCACCGATAAACTCATCTTT
CACDTLGDLTDKLIF
>medium-sized|TRDD3|TRDJ1|TRDV2
TGTGCCTGTGACCCTCTGTCACGGGATACGCCACCAGCCGATAAACTCATCTTT
CACDPLSRDTPPADKLIF
>.|.|TRDJ1|TRDV2
TGTGCCTGTGACACCGTGGAGGCAGATACACCCAAAGATAAACTCATCTTT
CACDTVEADTPKDKLIF
>.|.|TRDJ1|TRDV2
TGTGCCTGTGACACGGTTGCCTTCCTCGTACTCGCTTCTGGGGGACCAAGCACCGATAAACTCATCTTT
CACDTVAFLVLASGGPSTDKLIF